The 12 T cell receptor beta chains given below trace back to one sample, sequenced in a study of T-cell reconstitution after alpha-beta-depleted transplantation in children listed by TCRdb under 2016. Preparation of the library involved PCR. Reads for this sample came from an Illumina HiSeq 2500. TCR libraries were prepared with molecular barcoding, using unique molecular identifiers to normalize TCRbeta repertoire quantification. TCRdb ran its own pipeline on the public reads, namely fastp trimming at Q25 and MiXCR clone calling, and kept in-frame beta chains. When rows share a CDR3 protein, they turn into one entry using the most common DNA and genes. This sample lists 230,000 or so distinct CDR3 sequences; 9.7% were detected once. The ten largest clones represent about 4.9% of the sample. The sequencing here drew on PBMCs from the stem cell graft donor, taken from the stem cell graft. These receptors originate from a human donor who donated a stem cell graft to a child with SCID.

The chain combines TRBV20-1 with TRBJ1-2; no definite D call. The CDR3 is made up of 14 amino acids. Germline V gene lookup returns CDR1 DFQATT and CDR2 SNEGSKA (reference sequence). V gave up 5 bases and J gave up 3 bases, with 16 bases separating them. The CDR3 loop is CSASTEGAYYGYTF. The CDR3 DNA sequence: TGCAGTGCTTCAACAGAGGGTGCCTACTATGGCTACACCTTC.

This clonotype came up many times. The chain is built from TRBV10-3 and TRBJ2-7, with a tentative D call TRBD1 (6 bases). V lost 7 bases, J lost 4 bases, and 14 bases lay in between. The germline V gene encodes CDR1 ENHRY and CDR2 SYGVKD. The CDR3 consists of 13 residues. Here the CDR3 reads CAITRDTAYEQYF. CDR3 nucleotides: TGTGCCATCACCCGGGACACGGCGTACGAGCAGTACTTC.

This clonotype was seen repeatedly, ten times or more. The CDR3: CASSLGSGSGYTF. The CDR3 DNA is TGCGCCAGCAGCTTGGGTTCAGGGTCTGGCTACACCTTC. V is TRBV5-1 and J is TRBJ1-2, with D maybe TRBD1 (5 bases). The germline CDR1 and CDR2 sequences are SGHRS and YFSETQ. The CDR3 extends over 13 amino acids. The V and J ends lost 0 bases and 7 bases respectively, with 10 bases between them.

There are many counts of this clonotype. The chain carries TRBV5-1 and TRBJ2-6, with 7 bases aligning to TRBD1. The germline V gene encodes CDR1 SGHRS and CDR2 YFSETQ. The trim removed 4 bases at V and 2 bases at J, leaving 15 bases unmatched. The CDR3 is 19 amino acids. This CDR3 reads CASSPSDRTVLTGANVLTF. The CDR3 DNA reads as TGCGCCAGCAGCCCGTCGGACAGGACTGTGCTCACTGGGGCCAACGTCCTGACTTTC. The full variable domain, in which reference TRBV5-1 and TRBJ2-6 provide the parts outside the CDR3, is KAGVTQTPRYLIKTRGQQVTLSCSPISGHRSVSWYQQTPGQGLQFLFEYFSETQRNKGNFPGRFSGRQFSNSRSEMNVSTLELGDSALYLCASSPSDRTVLTGANVLTFGAGSRLTVL.

V usage is TRBV15 and J usage is TRBJ2-7; TRBD1 agrees at 7 bases. The trim removed 0 bases at V and 3 bases at J, leaving 2 bases unmatched. CDR3 length equals 14 residues. The V gene's germline CDR1 is LNHNV and CDR2 YYDKDF (reference sequence). CDR3 residues: CATSRDWDSYEQYF. CDR3 in DNA: TGTGCCACCAGCAGAGATTGGGACAGCTACGAGCAGTACTTC.

This clonotype was detected ten times or more. This chain connects TRBV5-1 to TRBJ2-5, with a possible D match to TRBD2 (5 bases). Germline values: CDR1 SGHRS, CDR2 YFSETQ. V shed 0 bases and J shed 5 bases, with 11 bases lying between them. This CDR3 contains 14 residues. The CDR3 loop is CASSLDPGSETQYF. As DNA, the CDR3 is TGCGCCAGCAGCTTGGATCCGGGGTCGGAGACCCAGTACTTC.

This clonotype was counted at least ten times. The chain joins TRBV5-1 to TRBJ2-5, with 7 bases lining up with TRBD1. Looked up from germline, CDR1 is SGHRS and CDR2 is YFSETQ. V lost 4 bases and J lost 2; bases outside the gene matches: 5. The CDR3 is 14 amino acids. The CDR3 DNA reads as TGCGCCAGCAGCCGTGGACAGGCTCAAGAGACCCAGTACTTC. Translation gives CASSRGQAQETQYF.

This clonotype appeared many times. V usage is TRBV6-5 and J usage is TRBJ2-5, with D unclear. This CDR3 contains 14 residues. V was shortened by 0 bases and J by 5 bases, with 10 bases between the two germline ends. Germline V CDR1 and CDR2: MNHEY, SVGAGI. CDR3 DNA: TGTGCCAGCAGTTACTCGAACCCTGGGGAGACCCAGTACTTC. Amino acids: CASSYSNPGETQYF.

This clonotype has ten or more counts. V gene TRBV27 combines with J gene TRBJ2-7; D remains unclear. Trimming removed 0 bases at V and 4 bases at J, with 10 bases between. The V gene's germline CDR1 is MNHEY and CDR2 SMNVEV (reference sequence). The CDR3 covers 14 residues. This CDR3 is CASSLSVEYYEQYF. Written as DNA, the CDR3 is TGTGCCAGCAGTTTATCGGTAGAGTATTACGAGCAGTACTTC.

The chain has TRBV20-1 and TRBJ2-1; 14 positions match TRBD2. Germline lookup yields CDR1 DFQATT and CDR2 SNEGSKA (reference sequence). With V trimmed by 7 bases and J by 0 bases, 14 bases remained unmatched. This CDR3 comprises 19 residues. This CDR3 is CSGQPPGLAGDLSYNEQFF. In DNA form, the CDR3 reads TGCAGTGGCCAGCCCCCGGGACTAGCGGGGGACCTCTCCTACAATGAGCAGTTCTTC.

In its sample, this clonotype was seen many times. The chain links TRBV29-1 to TRBJ1-2; 7 bases fit TRBD1. The CDR3 is 13 amino acids. The trim removed 6 bases at V and 4 bases at J, leaving 8 bases unmatched. From germline, CDR1 is SQVTM and CDR2 ANQGSEA. In DNA form, the CDR3 reads TGCAGCGTATTGACAGGGTCGAGCTATGGCTACACCTTC. The encoded protein is CSVLTGSSYGYTF.

This clonotype was seen ten or more times. The rearrangement uses TRBV5-1 and TRBJ2-7; 9 bases align to TRBD1. CDR1 is SGHRS and CDR2 is YFSETQ in the germline V gene. V lost 4 bases and J lost 6; bases outside the gene matches: 5. This CDR3 region has 13 residues. The chain's CDR3 is CASSRLDRGEQYF. CDR3 sequence (DNA): TGCGCCAGCAGCCGTCTGGACAGGGGCGAGCAGTACTTC.